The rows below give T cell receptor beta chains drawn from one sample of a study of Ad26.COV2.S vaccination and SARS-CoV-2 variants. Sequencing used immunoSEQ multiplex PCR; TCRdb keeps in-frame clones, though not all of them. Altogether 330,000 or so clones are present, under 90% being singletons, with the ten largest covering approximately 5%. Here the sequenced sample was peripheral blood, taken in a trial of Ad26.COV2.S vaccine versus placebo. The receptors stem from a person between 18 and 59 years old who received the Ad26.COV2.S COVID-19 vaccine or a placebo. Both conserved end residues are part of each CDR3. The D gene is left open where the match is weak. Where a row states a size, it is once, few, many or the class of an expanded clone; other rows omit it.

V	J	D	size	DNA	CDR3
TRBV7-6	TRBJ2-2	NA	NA	TGTGCCTCCCATCTCGGGGACCGGAACACCGGGGAGCTGTTTTTT	CASHLGDRNTGELFF
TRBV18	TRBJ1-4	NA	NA	TGTGCCAGCTCACCACCGAGAGGGGCGGGAGAAAAACTGTTTTTT	CASSPPRGAGEKLFF
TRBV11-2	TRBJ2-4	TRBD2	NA	TGTGCCAGCAGCTTAGAAGGCGGGGGATGGGCCAAAAACATTCAGTACTTC	CASSLEGGGWAKNIQYF
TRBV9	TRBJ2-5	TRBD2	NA	TGTGCCAGCAGCCAAGGGACTAGCGGGACATCCCAGTACTTC	CASSQGTSGTSQYF
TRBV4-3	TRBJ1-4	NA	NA	TGCGCCAGCAGCCAAGCGACAGGTTCAACTAATGAAAAACTGTTTTTT	CASSQATGSTNEKLFF
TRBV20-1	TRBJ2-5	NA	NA	TGCAGTGTTGGAGGGCAAGAGACCCAGTACTTC	CSVGGQETQYF
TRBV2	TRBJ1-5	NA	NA	TGTGCCAGCAGTGTGGAGGGGGACAATCAGCCCCAGCATTTT	CASSVEGDNQPQHF
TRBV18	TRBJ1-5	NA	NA	TGTGCCAGCTCACCGGGGTTGGGGGAGGCCCAGCATTTT	CASSPGLGEAQHF
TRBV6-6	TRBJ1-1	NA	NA	TGTGCCAGCAGCCAAACGGGGGGCAAAGCTTTCTTT	CASSQTGGKAFF
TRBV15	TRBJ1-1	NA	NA	TGTGCCACCAGCACCGAAAATCGCGGAGCTGAAGCTTTCTTT	CATSTENRGAEAFF
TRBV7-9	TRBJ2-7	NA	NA	TGTGCCAGCAGCTTAGCAGTCAACGAGCAGTACTTC	CASSLAVNEQYF
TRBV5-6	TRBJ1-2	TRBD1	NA	TGTGCCAGCAGCCGAGACAGGGGTCTAGGGTATGGCTACACCTTC	CASSRDRGLGYGYTF
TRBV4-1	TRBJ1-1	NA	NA	TGCGCCAGCAGCCAGAACGTCGGCCAGACCACTGAAGCTTTCTTT	CASSQNVGQTTEAFF
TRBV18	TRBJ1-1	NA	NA	TGTGCCAGCTCACCGTTTTTAGCTGAAGCTTTCTTT	CASSPFLAEAFF
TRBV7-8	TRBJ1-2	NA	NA	TGTGCCAGCACCATTGGGGGGGCGGAGGGCTACACCTTC	CASTIGGAEGYTF
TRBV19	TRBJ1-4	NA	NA	TGTGCCAGTAATGGGCTCGGTGAAAAACTGTTTTTT	CASNGLGEKLFF
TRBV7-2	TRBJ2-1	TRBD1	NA	TGTGCCAGCAGCTTAGACAGGGGAAAACAGTTCTTC	CASSLDRGKQFF
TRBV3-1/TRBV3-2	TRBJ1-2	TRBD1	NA	TGTGCCAGCAGCCATATAGGACAGGGGGCCTCCGGGGGCTACACCTTC	CASSHIGQGASGGYTF
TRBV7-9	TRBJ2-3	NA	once	TGTGCCAGCAGCCCCAGGGCCGGGGTCACAGATACGCAGTATTTT	CASSPRAGVTDTQYF
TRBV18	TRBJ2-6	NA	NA	TGTGCCAGCTCACCACCGGGCGGCTCTGGGGCCAACGTCCTGACTTTC	CASSPPGGSGANVLTF
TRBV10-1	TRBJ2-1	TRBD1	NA	TGCGCCAGACCAACTACCGACAGGGTAGGGTTGCAGTTCTTC	CARPTTDRVGLQFF
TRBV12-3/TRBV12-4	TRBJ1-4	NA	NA	TGTGCCAGCAGTTTATCGGGGGAAAAACTGTTTTTT	CASSLSGEKLFF
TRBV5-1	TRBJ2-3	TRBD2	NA	TGCGCCAGCAGCCTACGGTCCCGGAGGACTAGTAACACAGATACGCAGTATTTT	CASSLRSRRTSNTDTQYF
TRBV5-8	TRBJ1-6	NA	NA	TGTGCCAGCAGCTTGGCTCCCATAAGCTCCTATAATTCACCCCTCCACTTT	CASSLAPISSYNSPLHF
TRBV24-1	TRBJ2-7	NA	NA	TGTGCCACCAGTGAGATTTGTAGAGGGGTTCCCCACGAGCAGTACTTC	CATSEICRGVPHEQYF
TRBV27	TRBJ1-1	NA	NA	TGTGCCAGCCGAAGACAGGAACCAATGAACACTGAAGCTTTCTTT	CASRRQEPMNTEAFF
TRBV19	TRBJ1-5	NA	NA	TGTGCCAGTAGTGAAGCCAGCGCGAATCAGCCCCAGCATTTT	CASSEASANQPQHF
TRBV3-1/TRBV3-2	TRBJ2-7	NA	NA	TGTGCCAGCAGCAGCCGGGACATTAACGAGCAGTACTTC	CASSSRDINEQYF
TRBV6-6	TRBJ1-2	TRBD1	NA	TGTGCCAGCAGTTCACAGGGGAACTATGGCTACACCTTC	CASSSQGNYGYTF
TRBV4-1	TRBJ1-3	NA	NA	TGCGCCAGCATTGGGGAGGGAAACACCATATATTTT	CASIGEGNTIYF
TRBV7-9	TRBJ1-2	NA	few	TGTGCCAGCAGCTTAGCACCCGGGTTACATGGCTACACCTTC	CASSLAPGLHGYTF
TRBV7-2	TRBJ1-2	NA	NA	TGTGCCAGCAGCTTTTCTCTGGGGGTCTATGGCTACACCTTC	CASSFSLGVYGYTF
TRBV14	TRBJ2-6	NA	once	TGTGCCAGCAGCCACGGATTTGCCAACGTCCTGACTTTC	CASSHGFANVLTF
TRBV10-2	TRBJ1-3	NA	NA	TGCGCCAGCAAAACGAGCTCTGGAAACACCATATATTTT	CASKTSSGNTIYF
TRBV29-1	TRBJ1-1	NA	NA	TGCAGCGTTAGGGGAACCACTGAAGCTTTCTTT	CSVRGTTEAFF
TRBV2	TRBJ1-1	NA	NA	TGTGCCAGCAGTGGAAGGGGTGCTTTCTTT	CASSGRGAFF